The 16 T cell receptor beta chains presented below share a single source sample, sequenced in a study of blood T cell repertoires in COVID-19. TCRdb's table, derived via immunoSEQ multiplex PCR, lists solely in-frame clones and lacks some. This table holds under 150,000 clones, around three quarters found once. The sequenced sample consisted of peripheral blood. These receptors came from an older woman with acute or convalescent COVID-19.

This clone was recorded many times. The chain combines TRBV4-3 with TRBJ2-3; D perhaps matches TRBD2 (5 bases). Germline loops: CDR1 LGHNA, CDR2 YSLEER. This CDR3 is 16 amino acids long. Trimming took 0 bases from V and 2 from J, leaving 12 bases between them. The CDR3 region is CASSQDRSTTTDTQYF. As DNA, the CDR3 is TGCGCCAGCAGCCAAGATCGTTCGACTACCACAGATACGCAGTATTTT.

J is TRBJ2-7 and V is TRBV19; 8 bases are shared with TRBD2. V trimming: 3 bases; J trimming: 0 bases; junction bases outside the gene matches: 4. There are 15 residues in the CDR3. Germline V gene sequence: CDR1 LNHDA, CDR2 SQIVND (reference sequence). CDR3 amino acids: CASSMEAGVSYEQYF. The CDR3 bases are TGTGCCAGTAGTATGGAAGCGGGGGTCTCCTACGAGCAGTACTTC.

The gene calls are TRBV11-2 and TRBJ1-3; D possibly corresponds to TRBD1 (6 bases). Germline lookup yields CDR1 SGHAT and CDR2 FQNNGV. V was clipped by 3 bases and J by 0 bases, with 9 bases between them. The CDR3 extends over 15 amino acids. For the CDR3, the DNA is TGTGCCAGCAGCTTTCAACAGGGCTCTGGAAACACCATATATTTT. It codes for CASSFQQGSGNTIYF. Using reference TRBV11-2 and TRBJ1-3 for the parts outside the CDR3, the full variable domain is EAGVAQSPRYKIIEKRQSVAFWCNPISGHATLYWYQQILGQGPKLLIQFQNNGVVDDSQLPKDRFSAERLKGVDSTLKIQPAKLEDSAVYLCASSFQQGSGNTIYFGEGSWLTVV.

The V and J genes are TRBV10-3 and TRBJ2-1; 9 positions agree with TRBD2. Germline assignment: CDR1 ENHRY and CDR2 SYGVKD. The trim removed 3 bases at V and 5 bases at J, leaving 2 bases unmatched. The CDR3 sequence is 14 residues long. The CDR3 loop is CAISDGTSHNEQFF. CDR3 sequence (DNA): TGTGCCATCAGTGATGGGACTAGCCACAATGAGCAGTTCTTC.

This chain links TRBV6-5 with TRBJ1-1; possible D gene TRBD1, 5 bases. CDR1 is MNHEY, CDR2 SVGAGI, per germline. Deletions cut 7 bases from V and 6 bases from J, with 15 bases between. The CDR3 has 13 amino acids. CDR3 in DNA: TGTGCCAGCAAGGGAGGGTGGGGGTCTGAAGCTTTCTTT. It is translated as CASKGGWGSEAFF.

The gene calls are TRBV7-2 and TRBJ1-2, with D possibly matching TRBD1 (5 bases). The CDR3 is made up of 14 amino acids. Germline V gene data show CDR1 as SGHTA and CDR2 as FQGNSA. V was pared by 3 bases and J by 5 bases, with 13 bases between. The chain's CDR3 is CASSLGLTAYGYTF. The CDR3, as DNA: TGTGCCAGCAGCTTGGGACTTACCGCTTATGGCTACACCTTC.

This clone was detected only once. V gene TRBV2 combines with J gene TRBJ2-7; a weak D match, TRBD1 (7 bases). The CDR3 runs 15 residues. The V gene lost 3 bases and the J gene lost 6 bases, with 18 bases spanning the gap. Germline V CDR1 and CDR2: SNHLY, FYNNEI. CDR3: CASSEVNSRGAEQYF. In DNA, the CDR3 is TGTGCCAGCAGTGAGGTGAACTCCAGGGGGGCCGAGCAGTACTTC.

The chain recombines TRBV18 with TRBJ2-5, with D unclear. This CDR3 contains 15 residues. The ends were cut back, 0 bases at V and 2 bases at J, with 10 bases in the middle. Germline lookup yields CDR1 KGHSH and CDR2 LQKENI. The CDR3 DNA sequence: TGTGCCAGCTCACCACCGTCCCTCAGACAAGAGACCCAGTACTTC. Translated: CASSPPSLRQETQYF.

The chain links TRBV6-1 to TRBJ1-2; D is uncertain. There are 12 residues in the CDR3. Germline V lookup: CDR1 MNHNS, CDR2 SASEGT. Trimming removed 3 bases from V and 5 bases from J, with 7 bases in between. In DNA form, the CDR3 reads TGTGCCAGCAGTGAGGCAGTTTATGGCTACACCTTC. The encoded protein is CASSEAVYGYTF.

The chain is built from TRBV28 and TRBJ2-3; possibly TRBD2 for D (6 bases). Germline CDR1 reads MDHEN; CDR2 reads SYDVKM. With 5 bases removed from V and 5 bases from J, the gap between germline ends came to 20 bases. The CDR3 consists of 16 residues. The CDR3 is CASSGHGEDEKDTQYF. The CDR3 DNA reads TGTGCCAGCAGTGGCCATGGGGAGGACGAGAAAGATACGCAGTATTTT.

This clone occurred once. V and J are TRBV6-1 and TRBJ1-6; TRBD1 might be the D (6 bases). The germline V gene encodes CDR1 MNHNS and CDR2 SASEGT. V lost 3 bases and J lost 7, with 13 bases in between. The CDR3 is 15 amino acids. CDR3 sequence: CASSDRTDPNSPLHF. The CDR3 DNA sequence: TGTGCCAGCAGTGATCGGACAGACCCAAATTCACCCCTCCACTTT.

CDR3 amino acids: CASSGSGTGKDYEQYF. CDR3 nucleotide sequence: TGTGCCAGCAGTGGATCCGGGACAGGGAAGGACTACGAGCAGTACTTC. V is TRBV6-1 and J is TRBJ2-7, with TRBD1 matching over 9 bases. J lost 3 bases, V lost 4 bases, and 10 bases had no gene match. This CDR3 is 16 amino acids long. In germline, CDR1 is MNHNS, CDR2 SASEGT.

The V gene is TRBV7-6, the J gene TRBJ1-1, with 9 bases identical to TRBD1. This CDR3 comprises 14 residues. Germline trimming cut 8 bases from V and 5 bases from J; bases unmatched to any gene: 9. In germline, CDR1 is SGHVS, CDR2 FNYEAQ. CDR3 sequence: CASGTDRGITEAFF. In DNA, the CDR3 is TGTGCCAGCGGGACGGACAGGGGCATAACTGAAGCTTTCTTT.

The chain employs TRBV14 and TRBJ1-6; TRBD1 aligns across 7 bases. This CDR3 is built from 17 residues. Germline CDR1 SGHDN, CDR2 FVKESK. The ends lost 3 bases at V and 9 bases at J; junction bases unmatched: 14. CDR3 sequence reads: CASSQALGQTPLSPLHF. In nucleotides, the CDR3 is TGTGCCAGCAGCCAGGCGCTGGGACAGACACCCCTTTCACCCCTCCACTTT. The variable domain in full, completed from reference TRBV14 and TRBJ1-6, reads EAGVTQFPSHSVIEKGQTVTLRCDPISGHDNLYWYRRVMGKEIKFLLHFVKESKQDESGMPNNRFLAERTGGTYSTLKVQPAELEDSGVYFCASSQALGQTPLSPLHFGNGTRLTVT.

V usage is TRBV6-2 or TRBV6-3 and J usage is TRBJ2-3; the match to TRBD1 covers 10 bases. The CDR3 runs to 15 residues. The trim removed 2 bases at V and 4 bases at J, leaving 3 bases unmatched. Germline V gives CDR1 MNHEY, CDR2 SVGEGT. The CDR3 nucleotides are TGTGCCAGCAGTTACGGGACAGGGGACCCAGATACGCAGTATTTT. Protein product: CASSYGTGDPDTQYF.

CDR3 DNA: TGTGCCAGTAGTATTCAGGGGCGGACCTACGAGCAGTACTTC. Its translation: CASSIQGRTYEQYF. V usage is TRBV19 and J usage is TRBJ2-7; perhaps TRBD1 as D (6 bases). The CDR3 loop spans 14 amino acids. Germline V gene lookup returns CDR1 LNHDA and CDR2 SQIVND (reference sequence). V was cut by 3 bases and J by 2 bases, with 11 bases left in between.